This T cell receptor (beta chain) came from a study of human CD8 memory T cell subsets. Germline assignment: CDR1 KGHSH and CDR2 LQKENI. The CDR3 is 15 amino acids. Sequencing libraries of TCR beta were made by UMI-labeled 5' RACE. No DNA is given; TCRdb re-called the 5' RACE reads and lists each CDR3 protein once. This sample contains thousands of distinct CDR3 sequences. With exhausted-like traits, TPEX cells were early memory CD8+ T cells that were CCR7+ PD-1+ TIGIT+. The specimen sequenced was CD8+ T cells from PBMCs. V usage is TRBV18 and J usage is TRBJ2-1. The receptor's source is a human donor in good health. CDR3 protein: CASSPPGSQYNEQFF.